A selection of T cell receptor beta chains follows, all from one sample in a study of T cell responses to AZD1222 COVID-19 vaccine. Using immunoSEQ multiplex PCR, the repertoire was profiled, and TCRdb retains in-frame clones only, with some absent. The sample yields about 86,000 clones, roughly 86% seen once. The starting material was peripheral blood, obtained 28 days after the second AZD1222 dose. Source of these receptors: an adult who received the AZD1222 COVID-19 vaccine. Both conserved end residues are part of each CDR3. The order of the fields is CDR3 length, D gene, J gene, V gene, clone size, CDR3 protein, CDR3 DNA. D genes are given only for firm matches. A clone size is listed for some rows: how often the clone was seen (once, few, many), or a class if it is expanded.

length: 14
D: TRBD1
J: TRBJ2-7
V: TRBV3-1/TRBV3-2
size: once
CDR3: CASSQFGTGDRMTF
DNA: TGTGCCAGCAGCCAATTCGGGACAGGGGATCGGATGACGTTC

length: 16
D: .
J: TRBJ2-1
V: TRBV7-3
size: .
CDR3: CASSLNSLGSYNEQFF
DNA: TGTGCCAGCAGCTTGAACTCCTTAGGCTCCTACAATGAGCAGTTCTTC

length: 12
D: .
J: TRBJ2-7
V: TRBV28
size: once
CDR3: CASSFNSYEQYF
DNA: TGTGCCAGCAGTTTTAACTCCTACGAGCAGTACTTC

length: 15
D: TRBD2
J: TRBJ2-7
V: TRBV6-5
size: .
CDR3: CASSPRDYSIYEQYF
DNA: TGTGCCAGCAGTCCTAGGGACTACTCTATCTACGAGCAGTACTTC

length: 14
D: .
J: TRBJ2-1
V: TRBV28
size: .
CDR3: CASSEPDGVNEQFF
DNA: TGTGCCAGCAGCGAACCGGACGGGGTCAATGAGCAGTTCTTC

length: 14
D: .
J: TRBJ2-3
V: TRBV29-1
size: once
CDR3: CSVEGDGRTDTQYF
DNA: TGCAGCGTTGAAGGGGACGGACGCACAGATACGCAGTATTTT

length: 17
D: TRBD2
J: TRBJ2-5
V: TRBV7-9
size: .
CDR3: CASSLGNLAGEEETQYF
DNA: TGTGCCAGCAGCTTAGGAAACCTAGCGGGAGAGGAAGAGACCCAGTACTTC

length: 15
D: .
J: TRBJ1-5
V: TRBV19
size: .
CDR3: CASSIWGDSNQPQHF
DNA: TGTGCCAGTAGTATCTGGGGGGATAGCAATCAGCCCCAGCATTTT

length: 13
D: .
J: TRBJ1-4
V: TRBV6-6
size: .
CDR3: CASSYSENEKLFF
DNA: TGTGCCAGCAGTTACTCTGAAAATGAAAAACTGTTTTTT

length: 16
D: .
J: TRBJ2-1
V: TRBV7-3
size: .
CDR3: CASSQRPGGRNNEQFF
DNA: TGTGCCAGCAGCCAAAGACCGGGCGGGCGGAACAATGAGCAGTTCTTC

length: 16
D: .
J: TRBJ2-1
V: TRBV27
size: once
CDR3: CASSLWQGGSYNEQFF
DNA: TGTGCCAGCAGTTTATGGCAGGGTGGCTCCTACAATGAGCAGTTCTTC

length: 17
D: .
J: TRBJ2-3
V: TRBV7-2
size: .
CDR3: CASSLRGASVYTDTQYF
DNA: TGTGCCAGCAGCCTCCGGGGGGCTAGCGTCTACACAGATACGCAGTATTTT

length: 17
D: TRBD2
J: TRBJ2-3
V: TRBV4-1
size: .
CDR3: CASSQDGAGVDADTQYF
DNA: TGCGCCAGCAGCCAAGATGGGGCGGGAGTGGACGCAGATACGCAGTATTTT

length: 13
D: .
J: TRBJ1-2
V: TRBV27
size: once
CDR3: CASSPRGEYGYTF
DNA: TGTGCCAGCAGTCCAAGGGGCGAGTATGGCTACACCTTC

length: 14
D: .
J: TRBJ2-7
V: TRBV5-5
size: few
CDR3: CASSLLGQSYEQYF
DNA: TGTGCCAGCAGCTTGTTGGGGCAGTCCTACGAGCAGTACTTC

length: 14
D: .
J: TRBJ1-3
V: TRBV19
size: once
CDR3: CASSVTYSGNTIYF
DNA: TGTGCCAGTAGTGTCACGTACTCTGGAAACACCATATATTTT

length: 14
D: .
J: TRBJ1-1
V: TRBV24-1
size: .
CDR3: CATKSVGMNTEAFF
DNA: TGTGCCACCAAGTCGGTTGGGATGAACACTGAAGCTTTCTTT

length: 14
D: .
J: TRBJ2-3
V: TRBV6-5
size: .
CDR3: CASKTGHSGVTQYF
DNA: TGTGCCAGCAAGACGGGACACTCCGGCGTTACGCAGTATTTT

length: 15
D: TRBD2
J: TRBJ2-2
V: TRBV6-2/TRBV6-3
size: .
CDR3: CASSLLAGATGELFF
DNA: TGTGCCAGCAGTTTATTAGCGGGAGCGACCGGGGAGCTGTTTTTT

length: 12
D: .
J: TRBJ1-2
V: TRBV12-3/TRBV12-4
size: .
CDR3: CASRGRGYGYTF
DNA: TGTGCCAGCCGGGGACGGGGCTATGGCTACACCTTC

length: 14
D: .
J: TRBJ2-5
V: TRBV6-1
size: once
CDR3: CASSEHGPPETQYF
DNA: TGTGCCAGCAGTGAACACGGTCCCCCAGAGACCCAGTACTTC

length: 16
D: .
J: TRBJ2-7
V: TRBV9
size: once
CDR3: CASSVGGQPGSYEQYF
DNA: TGTGCCAGCAGCGTAGGGGGACAACCCGGCTCCTACGAGCAGTACTTC

length: 18
D: TRBD2
J: TRBJ2-2
V: TRBV19
size: few
CDR3: CASSYLLGLADYTGELFF
DNA: TGTGCCAGTAGCTACCTGCTGGGACTAGCGGATTACACCGGGGAGCTGTTTTTT

length: 13
D: .
J: TRBJ1-1
V: TRBV6-5
size: .
CDR3: CASSLGQNTEAFF
DNA: TGTGCCAGCAGTCTCGGACAGAACACTGAAGCTTTCTTT

length: 13
D: .
J: TRBJ2-5
V: TRBV30
size: .
CDR3: CAWSVGRRETQYF
DNA: TGTGCCTGGAGTGTTGGGCGAAGGGAGACCCAGTACTTC

length: 16
D: .
J: TRBJ1-1
V: TRBV27
size: .
CDR3: CASRPPGLDRWTEAFF
DNA: TGTGCCAGCAGACCACCGGGCCTCGACCGTTGGACTGAAGCTTTCTTT

length: 13
D: .
J: TRBJ1-2
V: TRBV19
size: .
CDR3: CATQPGGLYGYTF
DNA: TGTGCCACCCAGCCCGGGGGACTGTATGGCTACACCTTC

length: 14
D: .
J: TRBJ1-2
V: TRBV7-9
size: .
CDR3: CASSLGPGGDGYTF
DNA: TGTGCCAGCAGCTTAGGTCCGGGAGGGGATGGCTACACCTTC

length: 13
D: .
J: TRBJ1-3
V: TRBV6-1
size: .
CDR3: CASSESLRNTIYF
DNA: TGTGCCAGCAGTGAATCTCTCAGAAACACCATATATTTT

length: 15
D: .
J: TRBJ2-1
V: TRBV7-2
size: .
CDR3: CASSFRGQSYNEQFF
DNA: TGTGCCAGCAGCTTCCGCGGCCAATCCTACAATGAGCAGTTCTTC

length: 15
D: TRBD2
J: TRBJ2-1
V: TRBV4-2
size: .
CDR3: CASSQDRLAGDEQFF
DNA: TGTGCCAGCAGCCAAGACCGTCTAGCGGGAGATGAGCAGTTCTTC